These 19 T cell receptor beta chains originate from one sample sequenced in a study of blood T cell repertoires in COVID-19. TCRdb keeps only in-frame clones here, not all; method: immunoSEQ multiplex PCR. The data hold some 270,000 clones, with around 84% observed a single time. The sequencing sample was made of PBMCs or T cells enriched from blood (not recorded which). The receptor set was obtained from a woman aged 45-59 years who had been exposed to COVID-19.

The V gene is TRBV19, the J gene TRBJ1-5; 10 bases are a match to TRBD1. The trim removed 4 bases at V and 7 bases at J, leaving 16 bases unmatched. The CDR3 covers 18 residues. CDR1 is LNHDA and CDR2 is SQIVND in the germline V gene (reference sequence). CDR3 sequence (DNA): TGTGCCAGTAGTACCCGCTCCGGGACAGGGGAAATCAGGCAGCCCCAGCATTTT. This sequence encodes CASSTRSGTGEIRQPQHF.

V usage is TRBV11-2 and J usage is TRBJ1-5; TRBD1 is a possible D gene (6 bases). CDR3 length: 16 amino acids. The germline V gene encodes CDR1 SGHAT and CDR2 FQNNGV. Trimming pared 5 bases from V and 1 base from J, leaving 15 bases between. The CDR3, as DNA: TGTGCCAGCAGCCCAGGGCCAGGGGCGAGCAATCAGCCCCAGCATTTT. This codes for CASSPGPGASNQPQHF.

At least ten counts were recorded for this clone. The CDR3 loop reads CASSLGAGTNTEAFF. As DNA, the CDR3 is TGCGCCAGCAGCTTGGGGGCGGGGACGAACACTGAAGCTTTCTTT. The chain combines TRBV5-1 with TRBJ1-1; tentative D call: TRBD1 (5 bases). Trimming cost V 0 bases and J 1 base, with 10 bases left between them. This CDR3 is 15 amino acids long. Germline CDR1 reads SGHRS; CDR2 reads YFSETQ.

The chain combines TRBV19 with TRBJ1-1, with TRBD1 matching over 9 bases. The length of the CDR3 is 15 residues. In germline, CDR1 is LNHDA, CDR2 SQIVND (reference sequence). With 5 bases clipped from V and 6 bases from J, the junction kept 10 bases outside the gene matches. CDR3 protein: CASSLRTGDRSEAFF. Written as DNA, the CDR3 is TGTGCCAGTAGTCTTAGGACAGGGGATAGATCTGAAGCTTTCTTT. The full variable domain, its missing parts supplied by reference TRBV19 and TRBJ1-1, is DGGITQSPKYLFRKEGQNVTLSCEQNLNHDAMYWYRQDPGQGLRLIYYSQIVNDFQKGDIAEGYSVSREKKESFPLTVTSAQKNPTAFYLCASSLRTGDRSEAFFGQGTRLTVV.

CDR3 nucleotides: TGTGCCAGCAGTAACCAGGGAACTTTCCAAGAGACCCAGTACTTC. This translates into CASSNQGTFQETQYF. The J gene is TRBJ2-5, the V gene TRBV6-2 or TRBV6-3, with a weak D call TRBD1 (5 bases). The length of the CDR3 is 15 residues. Trimming removed 5 bases from V and 1 base from J, with 14 bases in between. The V gene's germline CDR1 is MNHEY and CDR2 SVGEGT.

The chain joins TRBV28 to TRBJ1-3; 7 nucleotides match TRBD1. Germline CDR1 MDHEN, CDR2 SYDVKM. The junction had 2 bases not matched to a gene; V was cut back by 3 bases and J by 0 bases. CDR3 length: 15 amino acids. The CDR3 loop reads CASSLGQLSGNTIYF. In DNA, the CDR3 is TGTGCCAGCAGTTTGGGACAGCTCTCTGGAAACACCATATATTTT.

A few counts support this clone. V is TRBV19 and J is TRBJ1-1; 7 nucleotides align to TRBD1. J gave up 1 base and V 7 bases, and 6 bases lay outside the gene matches. The CDR3 covers 14 residues. The germline V gene encodes CDR1 LNHDA and CDR2 SQIVND (reference sequence). CDR3 sequence reads: CASNHRDRNTEAFF. In DNA, the CDR3 is TGTGCCAGTAATCACAGGGACAGGAACACTGAAGCTTTCTTT. Full variable domain (rest looked up from reference TRBV19 and TRBJ1-1): DGGITQSPKYLFRKEGQNVTLSCEQNLNHDAMYWYRQDPGQGLRLIYYSQIVNDFQKGDIAEGYSVSREKKESFPLTVTSAQKNPTAFYLCASNHRDRNTEAFFGQGTRLTVV.

The gene calls are TRBV4-3 and TRBJ1-2; D gene uncertain. The CDR3 loop spans 16 amino acids. V lost 1 base and J lost 4, with 16 bases in between. CDR1 and CDR2 (germline): LGHNA, YSLEER. This CDR3 is CASSQAAGRGVYGYTF. The CDR3 DNA reads TGCGCCAGCAGCCAAGCGGCAGGCCGCGGGGTCTATGGCTACACCTTC.

This chain links TRBV5-1 with TRBJ2-3, with 12 bases identical to TRBD2. From germline, CDR1 is SGHRS and CDR2 YFSETQ. Trimming took 0 bases from V and 3 from J; bases not matched to a gene: 2. CDR3 size: 16 residues. The CDR3 DNA sequence: TGCGCCAGCAGCTTGGGACTAGCGGGGGAGACAGATACGCAGTATTTT. This encodes CASSLGLAGETDTQYF. Full variable domain (missing parts from reference TRBV5-1 and TRBJ2-3): KAGVTQTPRYLIKTRGQQVTLSCSPISGHRSVSWYQQTPGQGLQFLFEYFSETQRNKGNFPGRFSGRQFSNSRSEMNVSTLELGDSALYLCASSLGLAGETDTQYFGPGTRLTVL.

The genes are TRBV5-1 and TRBJ1-1, with D possibly being TRBD1 (5 bases). Looked up from germline, CDR1 is SGHRS and CDR2 is YFSETQ. The CDR3 consists of 14 residues. Trimming took off 3 bases at V and 2 bases at J, with 11 bases between the two ends. Written as DNA, the CDR3 is TGCGCCAGCAGCTCTCAGGGAAGAAACACTGAAGCTTTCTTT. It yields the protein CASSSQGRNTEAFF.

V usage is TRBV28 and J usage is TRBJ1-1; no reliable D call. Germline CDR1 MDHEN, CDR2 SYDVKM. V was trimmed by 10 bases and J by 8 bases, leaving 17 bases between them. The CDR3 is made up of 12 amino acids. The CDR3 region is CATADYPEEAFF. The CDR3 nucleotides read TGTGCCACCGCTGACTATCCAGAAGAAGCTTTCTTT.

The rearrangement uses TRBV7-2 and TRBJ2-5; the match to TRBD1 covers 8 bases. The trim removed 0 bases at V and 5 bases at J, leaving 8 bases unmatched. The germline CDR1 and CDR2 sequences are SGHTA and FQGNSA. The CDR3 is 16 amino acids. This CDR3 is CASSLARRQGRETQYF. CDR3 coding DNA: TGTGCCAGCAGCTTAGCGCGAAGACAGGGGAGGGAGACCCAGTACTTC.

J is TRBJ1-1 and V is TRBV6-2 or TRBV6-3; a possible D gene is TRBD1 (6 bases). The length of the CDR3 is 15 residues. Germline lookup yields CDR1 MNHEY and CDR2 SVGEGT. The V end lost 5 bases, the J end lost 0 bases, and 13 bases lay between the germline ends. As DNA, the CDR3 is TGTGCCAGCAGTGGACAGTACCTAATGAACACTGAAGCTTTCTTT. As protein: CASSGQYLMNTEAFF.

The V call is TRBV4-1, the J call TRBJ1-2; possibly TRBD1 for D (5 bases). The CDR3 runs 14 residues. Trimming took off 0 bases at V and 6 bases at J, with 11 bases between the two ends. Per the germline V gene, CDR1 is MGHRA and CDR2 is YSYEKL. The CDR3, as DNA: TGCGCCAGCAGCCAAGAACAGGATTTGGATGGCTACACCTTC. Translated: CASSQEQDLDGYTF.

The V call is TRBV5-8, the J call TRBJ1-5; 7 bases are a match to TRBD1. After removal of 2 bases from V and 6 bases from J, the junction contained 14 bases not matched to a gene. Germline loops: CDR1 SGHTS, CDR2 YDEGEE. This CDR3 has 17 amino acids. CDR3: CASSFGPGTAGGQPQHF. DNA for the CDR3: TGTGCCAGCAGCTTTGGACCCGGGACAGCCGGGGGTCAGCCCCAGCATTTT.

The chain is built from TRBV19 and TRBJ2-1, with a possible D match to TRBD2 (5 bases). The germline V gene encodes CDR1 LNHDA and CDR2 SQIVND (reference sequence). This CDR3 is built from 13 residues. Trimming took 0 bases from V and 10 from J, leaving 10 bases between them. The CDR3 region has the DNA TGTGCCAGTAGTATAGAACTAGGATACGAGCAGTTCTTC. It yields the protein CASSIELGYEQFF. Full variable domain (outside the CDR3, taken from reference TRBV19 and TRBJ2-1): DGGITQSPKYLFRKEGQNVTLSCEQNLNHDAMYWYRQDPGQGLRLIYYSQIVNDFQKGDIAEGYSVSREKKESFPLTVTSAQKNPTAFYLCASSIELGYEQFFGPGTRLTVL.

This clone has a single count. J is TRBJ1-5 and V is TRBV6-5, with 10 bases that match TRBD1. The CDR3 is 15 amino acids. The V segment lost 5 bases and the J segment 5 bases; nucleotides outside the gene matches: 6. Germline assignment: CDR1 MNHEY and CDR2 SVGAGI. CDR3 DNA sequence: TGTGCCAGCAGTCGGGGGACAGGGGTTGATCAGCCCCAGCATTTT. This codes for CASSRGTGVDQPQHF.

V is TRBV3-1 (or the pseudogene TRBV3-2) and J is TRBJ2-4; 10 bases fit TRBD2. Germline V CDR1 and CDR2: LGHDT, YNNKEL (reference sequence). V dropped 3 bases and J dropped 6; count of bases not matched to a gene: 8. The CDR3 is 16 amino acids. The CDR3 spells CASSHALAGSGNIQYF. The CDR3 region has the DNA TGTGCCAGCAGCCATGCACTAGCGGGGTCGGGAAACATTCAGTACTTC.

The V gene is TRBV23-1, the J gene TRBJ1-2, with no clear D. TRBV23-1 is annotated as an ORF whose role is uncertain. The CDR3 spans 16 residues. With 0 bases removed from V and 3 bases from J, the gap between germline ends came to 14 bases. Here the CDR3 reads CASSQSKRASDYGYTF. CDR3 nucleotide sequence: TGCGCCAGCAGTCAATCCAAGAGGGCGTCGGACTATGGCTACACCTTC.